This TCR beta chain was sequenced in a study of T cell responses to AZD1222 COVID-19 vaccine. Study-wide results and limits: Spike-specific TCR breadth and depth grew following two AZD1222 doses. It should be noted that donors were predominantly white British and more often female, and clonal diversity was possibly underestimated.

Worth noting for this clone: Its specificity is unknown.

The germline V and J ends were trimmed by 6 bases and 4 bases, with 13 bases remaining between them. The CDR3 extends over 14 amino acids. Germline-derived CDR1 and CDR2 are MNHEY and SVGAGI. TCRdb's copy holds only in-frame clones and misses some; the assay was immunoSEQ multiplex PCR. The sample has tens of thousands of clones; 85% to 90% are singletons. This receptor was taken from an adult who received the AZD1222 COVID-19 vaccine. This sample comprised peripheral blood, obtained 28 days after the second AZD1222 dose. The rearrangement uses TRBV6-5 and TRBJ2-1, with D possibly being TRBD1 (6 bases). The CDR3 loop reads CASSGTGKYNEQFF. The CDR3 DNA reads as TGTGCCAGCAGCGGAACAGGGAAATACAATGAGCAGTTCTTC.